This T cell receptor beta chain was sequenced during a study of T cell clones after liver transplantation. Deletions cut 0 bases from V and 7 bases from J, with 18 bases between. Germline assignment: CDR1 SGHAT and CDR2 FQNNGV. This CDR3 contains 16 residues. Clones were sequenced by immunoSEQ multiplex PCR, and TCRdb holds only the in-frame ones, with some missing. The sample lists about 120,000 clones, over 75% occurring once. Study-level points and caveats: In a couple of subjects, few donor cells limited the measurable donor-reactive repertoire.

Concerning this clone: Its antigen remains unidentified.

The chain has TRBV11-2 and TRBJ1-2; tentative D call: TRBD1 (5 bases). The sequencing here drew on CD4+ T cells from blood, taken 12 months after liver transplant. The sequence came from a human patient who received a liver transplant. The graft donor may have contributed some T cells. The CDR3 DNA reads TGTGCCAGCAGCTTAGATCTGGGACGGCTAAGGGCTGGCTACACCTTC. Residues: CASSLDLGRLRAGYTF.